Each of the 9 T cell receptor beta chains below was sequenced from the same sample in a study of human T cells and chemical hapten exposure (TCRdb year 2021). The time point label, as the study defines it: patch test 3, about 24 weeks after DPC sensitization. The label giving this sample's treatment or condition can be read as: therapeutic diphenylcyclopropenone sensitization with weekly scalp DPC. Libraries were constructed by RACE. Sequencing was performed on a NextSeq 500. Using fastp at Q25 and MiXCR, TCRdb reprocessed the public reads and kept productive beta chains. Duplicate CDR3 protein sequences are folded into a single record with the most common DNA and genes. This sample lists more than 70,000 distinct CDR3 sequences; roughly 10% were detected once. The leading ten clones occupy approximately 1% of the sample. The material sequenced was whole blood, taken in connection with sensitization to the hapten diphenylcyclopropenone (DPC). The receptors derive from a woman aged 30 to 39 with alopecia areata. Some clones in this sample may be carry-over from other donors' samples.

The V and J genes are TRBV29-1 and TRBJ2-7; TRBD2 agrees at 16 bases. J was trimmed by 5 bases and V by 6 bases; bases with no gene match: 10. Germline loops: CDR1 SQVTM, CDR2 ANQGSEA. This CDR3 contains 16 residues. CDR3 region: CSVLGTSGRVRNEQYF. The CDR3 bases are TGCAGCGTCCTTGGGACTAGCGGGAGGGTGAGGAACGAGCAGTACTTC.

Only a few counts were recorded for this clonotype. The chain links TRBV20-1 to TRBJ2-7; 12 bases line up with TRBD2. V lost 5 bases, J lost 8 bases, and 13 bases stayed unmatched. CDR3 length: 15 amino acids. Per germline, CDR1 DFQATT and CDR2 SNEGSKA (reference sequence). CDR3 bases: TGCAGTGCTTCACGGACTAGCGGGACCCTAATCCAGCAGTACTTC. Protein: CSASRTSGTLIQQYF.

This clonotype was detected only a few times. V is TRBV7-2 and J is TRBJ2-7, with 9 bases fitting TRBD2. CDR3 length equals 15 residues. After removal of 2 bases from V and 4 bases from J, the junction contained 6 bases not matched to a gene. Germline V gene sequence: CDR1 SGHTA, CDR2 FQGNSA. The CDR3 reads CASSLIAGVSYEQYF. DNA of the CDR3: TGTGCCAGCAGCTTAATAGCGGGAGTTTCGTACGAGCAGTACTTC.

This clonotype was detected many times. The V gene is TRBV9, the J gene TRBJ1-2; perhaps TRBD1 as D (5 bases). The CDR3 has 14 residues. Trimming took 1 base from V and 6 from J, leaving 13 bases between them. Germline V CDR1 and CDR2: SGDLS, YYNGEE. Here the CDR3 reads CASSVNRLDHGYTF. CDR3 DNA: TGTGCCAGCAGCGTAAACAGGTTGGATCATGGCTACACCTTC.

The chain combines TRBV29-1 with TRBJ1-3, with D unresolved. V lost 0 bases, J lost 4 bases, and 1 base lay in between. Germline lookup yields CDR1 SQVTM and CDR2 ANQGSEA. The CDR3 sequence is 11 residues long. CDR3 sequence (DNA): TGCAGCGTTGAAGAAGGAAACACCATATATTTT. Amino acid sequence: CSVEEGNTIYF.

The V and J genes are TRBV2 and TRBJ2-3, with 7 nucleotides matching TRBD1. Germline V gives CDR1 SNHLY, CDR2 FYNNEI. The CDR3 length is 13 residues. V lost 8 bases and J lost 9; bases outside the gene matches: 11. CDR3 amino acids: CASRWQGEDTQYF. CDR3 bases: TGTGCCAGCCGGTGGCAGGGGGAAGACACGCAGTATTTT. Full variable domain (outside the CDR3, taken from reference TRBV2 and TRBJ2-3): EPEVTQTPSHQVTQMGQEVILRCVPISNHLYFYWYRQILGQKVEFLVSFYNNEISEKSEIFDDQFSVERPDGSNFTLKIRSTKLEDSAMYFCASRWQGEDTQYFGPGTRLTVL.

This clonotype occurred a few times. The CDR3 nucleotides read TGCAGCGTTGCGGGCTTCGGGGAAAAACTGTTTTTT. Its protein is CSVAGFGEKLFF. The rearrangement uses TRBV29-1 and TRBJ1-4; D gene unclear. V gave up 4 bases and J gave up 8 bases, with 11 bases separating them. Germline CDR1 SQVTM, CDR2 ANQGSEA. CDR3 length equals 12 residues.

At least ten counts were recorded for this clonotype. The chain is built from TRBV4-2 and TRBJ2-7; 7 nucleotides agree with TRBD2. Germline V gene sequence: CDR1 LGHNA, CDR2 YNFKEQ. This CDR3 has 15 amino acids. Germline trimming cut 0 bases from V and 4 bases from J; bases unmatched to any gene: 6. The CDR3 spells CASSQDINGGYEQYF. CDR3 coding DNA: TGTGCCAGCAGCCAAGATATAAACGGGGGGTACGAGCAGTACTTC.

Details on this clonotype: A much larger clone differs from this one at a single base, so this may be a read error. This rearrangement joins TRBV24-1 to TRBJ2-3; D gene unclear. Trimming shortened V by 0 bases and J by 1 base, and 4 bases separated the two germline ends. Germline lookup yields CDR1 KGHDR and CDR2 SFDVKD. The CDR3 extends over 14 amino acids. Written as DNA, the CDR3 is TGTGCCACCAGTGATTTGGACGGCACAGATACGCAGTATTTT. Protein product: CATSDLDGTDTQYF.